The TCR beta chain described here comes from a study of T cell clonotyping in hematopoietic cell transplantation. Method: immunoSEQ multiplex PCR; TCRdb's copy keeps in-frame clones and lacks some. Among more than 40,000 clones listed, roughly 96% were seen once. The CDR3 runs to 12 residues. Trimming took off 5 bases at V and 6 bases at J, with 8 bases between the two ends. Germline V gene data show CDR1 as SGHTA and CDR2 as FQGNSA. The clonotype comes from a man aged 25-45 years in good health. Some clones in this sample may be carry-over from other donors' samples. Sequencing was carried out using peripheral blood mononuclear cells. This chain connects TRBV7-2 to TRBJ2-1; D gene unclear. The CDR3 sequence: CASSPQPNEQFF. Written as DNA, the CDR3 is TGTGCCAGCAGCCCCCAGCCCAATGAGCAGTTCTTC.